One sample yielded the 9 T cell receptor beta chains listed below, sequenced in a study of cytomegalovirus exposure and HLA in healthy donors. PCR employed 60 Vbeta and 13 Jbeta primers. Only in-frame clones appear in the TCRdb table, and some are missing; sequencing was by immunoSEQ multiplex PCR. The sample shows around 35,000 clones, roughly 80% of them seen only once. Sequencing was carried out using PBMCs. Receptor source: a middle-aged woman in good health and CMV-seronegative.

V and J are TRBV6-1 and TRBJ1-2; 8 bases line up with TRBD1. Germline V gives CDR1 MNHNS, CDR2 SASEGT. V lost 0 bases, J lost 2 bases, and 5 bases stayed unmatched. CDR3 size: 16 residues. CDR3 sequence: CASSEAQQGGNYGYTF. DNA for the CDR3: TGTGCCAGCAGTGAAGCCCAACAGGGGGGGAACTATGGCTACACCTTC.

This chain joins TRBV6-6 and TRBJ1-1, with D possibly TRBD1 on 6 matching bases. The germline CDR1 and CDR2 sequences are MNHNY and SVGAGI (reference sequence). The CDR3 loop spans 13 amino acids. V lost 6 bases and J 7 bases, leaving 15 bases between the germline ends. Written as DNA, the CDR3 is TGTGCCAGCAGCTCAATACAGGGAAATGAAGCTTTCTTT. It is translated as CASSSIQGNEAFF.

In regard to this clone: Relative to the germline gene, one junction end is altered; a read error may explain this. The chain carries TRBV7-7 and TRBJ2-3, with D maybe TRBD2 (5 bases). The CDR3 is 14 residues long. Germline V gene lookup returns CDR1 SSHAT and CDR2 FNYEAQ (reference sequence). CDR3 nucleotide sequence: TGTGCTAGCAGCCTCGGACTGTCCTCAGATACGCAGTATTTT. Translated, it gives CASSLGLSSDTQYF.

There are a few counts of this clone. The rearrangement joins TRBV11-2 to TRBJ1-5, with TRBD1 matching over 8 bases. This CDR3 is 15 amino acids long. Trimming at V came to 1 base and at J to 5 bases, leaving 4 bases not matched to a gene. Germline V lookup: CDR1 SGHAT, CDR2 FQNNGV. The CDR3 sequence: CASSLAGGADQPQHF. The CDR3 coding sequence is TGTGCCAGCAGCTTAGCAGGGGGCGCCGATCAGCCCCAGCATTTT.

J is TRBJ2-1 and V is TRBV7-3; D is perhaps TRBD2 (5 bases). This CDR3 is 17 amino acids long. Trimming took off 1 base at V and 3 bases at J, with 16 bases between the two ends. Germline-derived CDR1 and CDR2 are SGHTA and FQGTGA. For the CDR3, the DNA is TGTGCCAGCAGCTTAAAACCCCCAAGCGGACTCTACAATGAGCAGTTCTTC. This translates into CASSLKPPSGLYNEQFF.

This rearrangement joins TRBV5-1 to TRBJ2-7, with D possibly TRBD1 on 5 matching bases. The germline V gene encodes CDR1 SGHRS and CDR2 YFSETQ. The CDR3 extends over 15 amino acids. V lost 0 bases, J lost 4 bases, and 14 bases lay in between. The CDR3, as DNA: TGCGCCAGCAGCTTGGAGTGGACATCAAATTACGAGCAGTACTTC. Its translation is CASSLEWTSNYEQYF. The variable domain in full, completed from reference TRBV5-1 and TRBJ2-7, reads KAGVTQTPRYLIKTRGQQVTLSCSPISGHRSVSWYQQTPGQGLQFLFEYFSETQRNKGNFPGRFSGRQFSNSRSEMNVSTLELGDSALYLCASSLEWTSNYEQYFGPGTRLTVT.

This sequence joins TRBV2 and TRBJ2-1; possible D gene TRBD2, 5 bases. V shed 6 bases and J shed 7 bases, with 19 bases lying between them. The CDR3 totals 15 residues. Germline V gene lookup returns CDR1 SNHLY and CDR2 FYNNEI. CDR3 DNA sequence: TGTGCCAGCAGCAGAGCGGCCAGCTCGGGTAATGAGCAGTTCTTC. Its protein is CASSRAASSGNEQFF.

V gene TRBV25-1 combines with J gene TRBJ1-4; TRBD1 is a possible D gene (6 bases). Trimming left V 9 bases short and J 12 bases short, with 14 bases between. This CDR3 has 11 residues. The germline CDR1 and CDR2 sequences are MGHDK and SYGVNS. CDR3 amino acids: CASRTAGELFF. As DNA, the CDR3 is TGTGCCAGTAGGACAGCCGGGGAACTGTTTTTT.

The rearrangement uses TRBV2 and TRBJ2-1; 14 bases agree with TRBD2. The V gene end was trimmed by 3 bases and the J gene end by 9 bases; junction bases not matched to a gene: 7. The length of the CDR3 is 16 residues. Germline CDR1 and CDR2: SNHLY and FYNNEI. CDR3 amino acids: CASSDPTSGGAGEQFF. The CDR3 bases are TGTGCCAGCAGTGACCCGACTAGCGGGGGGGCGGGTGAGCAGTTCTTC.